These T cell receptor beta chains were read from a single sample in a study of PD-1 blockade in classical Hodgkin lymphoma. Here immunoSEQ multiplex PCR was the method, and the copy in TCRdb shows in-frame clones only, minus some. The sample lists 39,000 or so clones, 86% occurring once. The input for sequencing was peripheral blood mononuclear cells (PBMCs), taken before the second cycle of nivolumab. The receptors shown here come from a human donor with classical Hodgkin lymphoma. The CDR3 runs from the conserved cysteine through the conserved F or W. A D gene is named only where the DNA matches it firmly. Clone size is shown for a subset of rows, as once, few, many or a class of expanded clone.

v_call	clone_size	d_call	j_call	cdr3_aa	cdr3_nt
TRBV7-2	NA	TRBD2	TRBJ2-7	CASSLAIAGGNYEQYF	TGTGCCAGCAGCTTAGCCATAGCGGGGGGAAACTACGAGCAGTACTTC
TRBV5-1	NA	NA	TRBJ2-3	CASSLVTDTQYF	TGCGCCAGCAGCCTGGTCACAGATACGCAGTATTTT
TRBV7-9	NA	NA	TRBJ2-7	CASKVGPGSYEQYF	TGTGCCAGCAAGGTGGGGCCGGGGAGCTACGAGCAGTACTTC
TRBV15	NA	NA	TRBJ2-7	CATSREIVASYEQYF	TGTGCCACCAGCAGAGAAATCGTGGCATCCTACGAGCAGTACTTC
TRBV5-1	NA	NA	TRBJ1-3	CASSLVSPVSGNTIYF	TGCGCCAGCAGCTTAGTGTCGCCAGTCTCTGGAAACACCATATATTTT
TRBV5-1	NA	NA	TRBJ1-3	CASSLIGGSISGNTIYF	TGCGCCAGCAGCTTGATTGGGGGGTCGATTTCTGGAAACACCATATATTTT
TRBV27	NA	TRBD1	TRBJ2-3	CASSPQGYGTDTQYF	TGTGCCAGCAGTCCACAGGGGTATGGGACAGATACGCAGTATTTT
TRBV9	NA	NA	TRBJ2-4	CASSVAGGEVSAKNIQYF	TGTGCCAGCAGCGTAGCTGGTGGGGAGGTATCTGCCAAAAACATTCAGTACTTC
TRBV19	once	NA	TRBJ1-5	CASTQIGNSNQPQHF	TGTGCCAGTACCCAAATAGGGAATAGCAATCAGCCCCAGCATTTT
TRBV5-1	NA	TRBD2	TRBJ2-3	CASSLGTSGNKADTQYF	TGCGCCAGCAGCTTGGGTACTAGCGGGAATAAGGCAGATACGCAGTATTTT
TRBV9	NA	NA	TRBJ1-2	CASSPLGIDGYTF	TGTGCCAGCAGCCCCCTTGGGATTGATGGCTACACCTTC
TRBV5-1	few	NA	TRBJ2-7	CASNLGTPFSYEQYF	TGCGCCAGTAACCTTGGGACACCCTTCTCCTACGAGCAGTACTTC
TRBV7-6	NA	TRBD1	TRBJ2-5	CASSQGAATGETQYF	TGTGCCAGCAGCCAGGGGGCTGCCACCGGGGAGACCCAGTACTTC
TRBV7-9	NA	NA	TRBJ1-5	CASSQGPGNQPQHF	TGTGCCAGCAGCCAGGGACCGGGAAATCAGCCCCAGCATTTT
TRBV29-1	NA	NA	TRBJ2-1	CSVEEGNEQFF	TGCAGCGTTGAAGAGGGGAATGAGCAGTTCTTC
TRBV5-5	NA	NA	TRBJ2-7	CASSFRVNYEQYF	TGTGCCAGCAGCTTTCGGGTTAACTACGAGCAGTACTTC
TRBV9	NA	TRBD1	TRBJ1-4	CASSVHPGQNEKLFF	TGTGCCAGCAGCGTCCACCCGGGACAGAATGAAAAACTGTTTTTT
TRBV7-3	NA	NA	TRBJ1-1	CASSFQGNTEAFF	TGTGCCAGCAGCTTCCAGGGGAACACTGAAGCTTTCTTT
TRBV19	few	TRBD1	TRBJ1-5	CASSMGTGGGQPQHF	TGTGCCAGTAGTATGGGGACAGGGGGCGGTCAGCCCCAGCATTTT